The entry below describes one TCR beta chain. This CDR3 has 13 residues. V dropped 3 bases and J dropped 6; count of bases not matched to a gene: 4. The germline gives CDR1 KGHSH, CDR2 LQKENI. This sample stems from a study of cytomegalovirus exposure and HLA in healthy donors. The PCR made use of 60 Vbeta and 13 Jbeta primers. This table comes from immunoSEQ multiplex PCR, and its TCRdb copy is limited to in-frame clones, with some not included. This sample has 160,000 or so clones, with roughly 80% found just once. The sequence derives from a woman in her forties or fifties in good health and CMV-seronegative. The sequenced sample was PBMCs. The rearrangement uses TRBV18 and TRBJ2-7; 8 bases align to TRBD2. The CDR3: CASSPSGIREQYF. The CDR3, as DNA: TGTGCCAGCTCACCTAGCGGGATCCGCGAGCAGTACTTC.